These T cell receptor beta chains were read from a single sample in a study of human T cells and chemical hapten exposure. Each CDR3 protein is one row after TCRdb ran MiXCR on the RACE reads. Of approximately 70,000 distinct CDR3 sequences listed, roughly 9.2% were seen once; the top ten hold 2.5% to 4%. This material consisted of whole blood, taken in connection with sensitization to the hapten diphenylcyclopropenone (DPC). These receptors originate from a middle-aged woman with alopecia areata. Some clones in this sample may be carry-over from other donors' samples. Each CDR3 is given with its conserved first and last residue. Fields, in order: J gene, D gene, clone size, V gene, CDR3 DNA, CDR3 protein. The D gene is left open where the match is weak. Clone size is stated in some rows and not others, as once, few, many or a class when expanded.

J gene: TRBJ1-6; D gene: NA; clone size: many; V gene: TRBV4-1; CDR3 DNA: TGCGCCAGCAGCCAGGGGAGGCAGGATAATTCACCCCTCCACTTT; CDR3 protein: CASSQGRQDNSPLHF
J gene: TRBJ1-2; D gene: NA; clone size: many; V gene: TRBV6-1; CDR3 DNA: TGTGCCAGCAGTGAATACCACAGCCTCTATGGCTACACCTTC; CDR3 protein: CASSEYHSLYGYTF
J gene: TRBJ1-4; D gene: NA; clone size: many; V gene: TRBV2; CDR3 DNA: TGTGCCAGCAGTGTTCATGGAAAACTGTTTTTT; CDR3 protein: CASSVHGKLFF
J gene: TRBJ1-5; D gene: TRBD1; clone size: NA; V gene: TRBV30; CDR3 DNA: TGTGCCTGGAGTGTAGATCGGGGACAGAATCAGCCCCAGCATTTT; CDR3 protein: CAWSVDRGQNQPQHF
J gene: TRBJ1-2; D gene: TRBD1; clone size: many; V gene: TRBV7-9; CDR3 DNA: TGTGCCAGCAGCCAAGGACGACAGGGGACGAACTATGGCTACACCTTC; CDR3 protein: CASSQGRQGTNYGYTF
J gene: TRBJ1-1; D gene: NA; clone size: few; V gene: TRBV18; CDR3 DNA: TGTGCCAGCTCACCTATCGGATTGAACACTGAAGCTTTCTTT; CDR3 protein: CASSPIGLNTEAFF
J gene: TRBJ2-2; D gene: NA; clone size: many; V gene: TRBV2; CDR3 DNA: TGTGCCAGCTGCGACGGGCGAATTAATCCCGGGGAGCTGTTTTTT; CDR3 protein: CASCDGRINPGELFF
J gene: TRBJ1-1; D gene: NA; clone size: few; V gene: TRBV11-2; CDR3 DNA: TGTGCCAGCAGCTTAGCCCCCGACAGACACACTGAAGCTTTCTTT; CDR3 protein: CASSLAPDRHTEAFF
J gene: TRBJ2-4; D gene: NA; clone size: NA; V gene: TRBV4-1; CDR3 DNA: TGCGCCAGCAGCCAAGTCCCCCCGGGCGTAGCCAAAAACATTCAGTACTTC; CDR3 protein: CASSQVPPGVAKNIQYF
J gene: TRBJ2-3; D gene: TRBD1; clone size: many; V gene: TRBV7-9; CDR3 DNA: TGTGCCAGCAGCTATGGGGACAGACCCACAGATACGCAGTATTTT; CDR3 protein: CASSYGDRPTDTQYF
J gene: TRBJ2-3; D gene: TRBD2; clone size: many; V gene: TRBV6-5; CDR3 DNA: TGTGCCAGCAGTTACTCGATTGGGGGTCAGCGGGGCCGCACAGATACGCAGTATTTT; CDR3 protein: CASSYSIGGQRGRTDTQYF
J gene: TRBJ1-1; D gene: NA; clone size: many; V gene: TRBV20-1; CDR3 DNA: TGCAGTGCTAGGCCCCCCGGGGCGTACACTGAAGCTTTCTTT; CDR3 protein: CSARPPGAYTEAFF
J gene: TRBJ1-1; D gene: TRBD1; clone size: many; V gene: TRBV25-1; CDR3 DNA: TGTGCCAGCAATTTACAGGGGGCTGCTTTCTTT; CDR3 protein: CASNLQGAAFF
J gene: TRBJ1-2; D gene: NA; clone size: many; V gene: TRBV10-1; CDR3 DNA: TGCGCCAGCAGTGAAGACCGTAACTATGGCTACACCTTC; CDR3 protein: CASSEDRNYGYTF
J gene: TRBJ2-7; D gene: TRBD2; clone size: many; V gene: TRBV7-2; CDR3 DNA: TGTGCCAGCAGCCTCGGCGGCGGGGGGATGGGCGAGCAGTACTTC; CDR3 protein: CASSLGGGGMGEQYF
J gene: TRBJ2-1; D gene: NA; clone size: few; V gene: TRBV24-1; CDR3 DNA: TGTGCCACCAGTGCCTACAACAATGAGCAGTTCTTC; CDR3 protein: CATSAYNNEQFF
J gene: TRBJ1-2; D gene: TRBD1; clone size: many; V gene: TRBV10-1; CDR3 DNA: TGCGCCAGCGGGGGACAGGAGAACTATGGCTACACCTTC; CDR3 protein: CASGGQENYGYTF
J gene: TRBJ2-3; D gene: TRBD2; clone size: few; V gene: TRBV4-3; CDR3 DNA: TGCGCCAGCAGCCAAGGGCTAGCGGGGGGCCTGATCACAGATACGCAGTATTTT; CDR3 protein: CASSQGLAGGLITDTQYF
J gene: TRBJ2-1; D gene: NA; clone size: many; V gene: TRBV11-1; CDR3 DNA: TGTGCCAGCAGCTTAGGGGGGGGCCGAGAGCAGTTCTTC; CDR3 protein: CASSLGGGREQFF
J gene: TRBJ2-1; D gene: NA; clone size: many; V gene: TRBV4-3; CDR3 DNA: TGCGCCAGCAGCCAAGACCGGACTACCTACAATGAGCAGTTCTTC; CDR3 protein: CASSQDRTTYNEQFF
J gene: TRBJ2-1; D gene: NA; clone size: many; V gene: TRBV7-6; CDR3 DNA: TGTGCCAGCAGCCCAGGGGGGGAGCAGTTCTTC; CDR3 protein: CASSPGGEQFF
J gene: TRBJ2-3; D gene: TRBD1; clone size: many; V gene: TRBV30; CDR3 DNA: TGTGCCTGGAGACCTACCGGGACAGGGATGGATACGCAGTATTTT; CDR3 protein: CAWRPTGTGMDTQYF
J gene: TRBJ2-3; D gene: TRBD1; clone size: NA; V gene: TRBV12-3/TRBV12-4; CDR3 DNA: TGTGCCAGCACCCACGGGGACAGAAGCACAGATACGCAGTATTTT; CDR3 protein: CASTHGDRSTDTQYF
J gene: TRBJ2-3; D gene: NA; clone size: many; V gene: TRBV15; CDR3 DNA: TGTGCCACCAGCAGAGATAATACCAACACAGATACGCAGTATTTT; CDR3 protein: CATSRDNTNTDTQYF
J gene: TRBJ1-1; D gene: NA; clone size: many; V gene: TRBV7-9; CDR3 DNA: TGTGCCAGCAGCTCCCCCTATTATGCTGAAGCTTTCTTT; CDR3 protein: CASSSPYYAEAFF
J gene: TRBJ1-1; D gene: NA; clone size: NA; V gene: TRBV3-1; CDR3 DNA: TGTGCCAGCAGCCCGGGGTGGGGAGCTTTCTTT; CDR3 protein: CASSPGWGAFF
J gene: TRBJ1-4; D gene: NA; clone size: NA; V gene: TRBV4-2; CDR3 DNA: TGTGCCAGCAGCCAAGAGGGGACCCAAGATGGGGAAAAACTGTTTTTT; CDR3 protein: CASSQEGTQDGEKLFF
J gene: TRBJ2-6; D gene: NA; clone size: many; V gene: TRBV7-8; CDR3 DNA: TGTGCCAGCAGCTTAACAAGGGCTGGGGCCAACGTCCTGACTTTC; CDR3 protein: CASSLTRAGANVLTF
J gene: TRBJ1-1; D gene: TRBD1; clone size: few; V gene: TRBV2; CDR3 DNA: TGTGCCAGCAGTGAGACAGGGAGCGAAGCTTTCTTT; CDR3 protein: CASSETGSEAFF
J gene: TRBJ1-6; D gene: TRBD1; clone size: NA; V gene: TRBV7-8; CDR3 DNA: TGTGCCAGCAGCTTAATGGGACAGGGGGGATATTCACCCCTCCACTTT; CDR3 protein: CASSLMGQGGYSPLHF
J gene: TRBJ2-2; D gene: NA; clone size: NA; V gene: TRBV29-1; CDR3 DNA: TGCAGCGTTTCATTGTTCAAACCAACGAACACCGGGGAGCTGTTTTTT; CDR3 protein: CSVSLFKPTNTGELFF
J gene: TRBJ2-2; D gene: TRBD1; clone size: many; V gene: TRBV6-5; CDR3 DNA: TGTGCCAGCGGGCCTTACGGGACAGCGAACACCGGGGAGCTGTTTTTT; CDR3 protein: CASGPYGTANTGELFF
J gene: TRBJ2-7; D gene: TRBD1; clone size: NA; V gene: TRBV28; CDR3 DNA: TGTGCCAGCACCTCAGGGGGCGCGCAGTACTTC; CDR3 protein: CASTSGGAQYF
J gene: TRBJ2-7; D gene: NA; clone size: NA; V gene: TRBV29-1; CDR3 DNA: TGCATCTCGCCGCGGTCCGGGGCCATCTACGAGCAGTACTTC; CDR3 protein: CISPRSGAIYEQYF
J gene: TRBJ2-7; D gene: TRBD2; clone size: few; V gene: TRBV29-1; CDR3 DNA: TGCAGCGTTGAACTAGCGGGGCACCCCTACGAGCAGTACTTC; CDR3 protein: CSVELAGHPYEQYF
J gene: TRBJ2-3; D gene: NA; clone size: few; V gene: TRBV20-1; CDR3 DNA: TGCAGTGCTAGTCCCGGGACCCCGGGAGATACGCAGTATTTT; CDR3 protein: CSASPGTPGDTQYF
J gene: TRBJ1-3; D gene: TRBD1; clone size: many; V gene: TRBV5-1; CDR3 DNA: TGCGCCAGCAGTTCGGGACAGGGGAACACCATATATTTT; CDR3 protein: CASSSGQGNTIYF
J gene: TRBJ2-7; D gene: TRBD1; clone size: many; V gene: TRBV3-1; CDR3 DNA: TGTGCCAGCAGCCAAGGGGACAGAGACTACGAGCAGTACTTC; CDR3 protein: CASSQGDRDYEQYF
J gene: TRBJ2-7; D gene: NA; clone size: many; V gene: TRBV7-2; CDR3 DNA: TGTGCCAGCAGCCCCTTCGAAGGGACCTACGAGCAGTACTTC; CDR3 protein: CASSPFEGTYEQYF
J gene: TRBJ1-1; D gene: NA; clone size: NA; V gene: TRBV3-1; CDR3 DNA: TGTGCCAGCAGGGCCGAGGGGTCGATCACTGAAGCTTTCTTT; CDR3 protein: CASRAEGSITEAFF
J gene: TRBJ1-3; D gene: NA; clone size: many; V gene: TRBV7-2; CDR3 DNA: TGTGCCAGCAGCTCGGGGGACCCAGCATCTGGAAACACCATATATTTT; CDR3 protein: CASSSGDPASGNTIYF
J gene: TRBJ2-3; D gene: NA; clone size: few; V gene: TRBV9; CDR3 DNA: TGTGCCAGCAGCGTAGTCGAGGGCACCGCAGATACGCAGTATTTT; CDR3 protein: CASSVVEGTADTQYF
J gene: TRBJ2-3; D gene: TRBD2; clone size: many; V gene: TRBV20-1; CDR3 DNA: TGCAGTGCCGGGACTAGCGGACGCACAGATACGCAGTATTTT; CDR3 protein: CSAGTSGRTDTQYF
J gene: TRBJ1-1; D gene: NA; clone size: many; V gene: TRBV6-5; CDR3 DNA: TGTGCCAGCATGAAGAGAAGTTACACTGAAGCTTTCTTT; CDR3 protein: CASMKRSYTEAFF
J gene: TRBJ1-1; D gene: NA; clone size: few; V gene: TRBV5-5; CDR3 DNA: TGTGCCAGCAGCTTGGCCGAGGCGCGGACTGAAGCTTTCTTT; CDR3 protein: CASSLAEARTEAFF
J gene: TRBJ1-2; D gene: NA; clone size: NA; V gene: TRBV2; CDR3 DNA: TGTGCCAGCAGTGAAGGCCAGGGGTACTATGGCTACACCTTC; CDR3 protein: CASSEGQGYYGYTF
J gene: TRBJ1-3; D gene: NA; clone size: NA; V gene: TRBV6-5; CDR3 DNA: TGTGCCAGCAGTTACTCGATGGTCAGTTCGGGAAACACCATATATTTT; CDR3 protein: CASSYSMVSSGNTIYF
J gene: TRBJ1-1; D gene: TRBD1; clone size: many; V gene: TRBV20-1; CDR3 DNA: TGCAGTGCTTTACAGGGGACTGAAGCTTTCTTT; CDR3 protein: CSALQGTEAFF
J gene: TRBJ2-6; D gene: NA; clone size: many; V gene: TRBV2; CDR3 DNA: TGTGCCAGCAGTGCTTATGGGGGCGCTGGGGCCAACGTCCTGACTTTC; CDR3 protein: CASSAYGGAGANVLTF
J gene: TRBJ2-2; D gene: NA; clone size: many; V gene: TRBV3-1; CDR3 DNA: TGTGCCAGCAGCCAAGTTCAGTGGCTTGGCCCGAGGGGGGGTGTGGTGAACACCGGGGAGCTGTTTTTT; CDR3 protein: CASSQVQWLGPRGGVVNTGELFF
J gene: TRBJ1-5; D gene: NA; clone size: many; V gene: TRBV6-2/TRBV6-3; CDR3 DNA: TGTGCCAGCAGTTACACCCCCATGGCCGGAGATCAGCCCCAGCATTTT; CDR3 protein: CASSYTPMAGDQPQHF
J gene: TRBJ1-1; D gene: TRBD1; clone size: many; V gene: TRBV29-1; CDR3 DNA: TGCAGCTCGTCGACAGGGTTGAACACTGAAGCTTTCTTT; CDR3 protein: CSSSTGLNTEAFF
J gene: TRBJ2-3; D gene: TRBD1; clone size: many; V gene: TRBV2; CDR3 DNA: TGTGCCAGCAGTGAAAGGGGGCCCACAGATACGCAGTATTTT; CDR3 protein: CASSERGPTDTQYF
J gene: TRBJ1-1; D gene: NA; clone size: many; V gene: TRBV18; CDR3 DNA: TGTGCCAGCTCACCACCGAGTATGAACACTGAAGCTTTCTTT; CDR3 protein: CASSPPSMNTEAFF
J gene: TRBJ2-1; D gene: TRBD2; clone size: many; V gene: TRBV11-2; CDR3 DNA: TGTGCCAGCAGCTTAGGTGCCAGGGAGGGTGAGCAGTTCTTC; CDR3 protein: CASSLGAREGEQFF